The TCR beta chain under discussion was sequenced for a study of T cell responses to AZD1222 COVID-19 vaccine. Sequencing was performed with immunoSEQ multiplex PCR; in TCRdb, only in-frame clones are kept and a portion is missing. Of 120,000 or so clones in the sample, 85% to 90% were seen once. The CDR3 runs 15 residues. The V and J ends lost 0 bases and 2 bases respectively, with 11 bases between them. Looked up from germline, CDR1 is SGHNT and CDR2 is YYREEE (reference sequence). This sequence was found in an adult in good health. V and J are TRBV5-4 and TRBJ2-5; D is unclear. The sample consisted of peripheral blood, taken on day 0 of AZD1222 vaccination. CDR3 coding DNA: TGTGCCAGCAGCTTGGCGGTAGGGCGACAAGAGACCCAGTACTTC. It encodes CASSLAVGRQETQYF. The variable domain in full, completed from reference TRBV5-4 and TRBJ2-5, reads ETGVTQSPTHLIKTRGQQVTLRCSSQSGHNTVSWYQQALGQGPQFIFQYYREEENGRGNFPPRFSGLQFPNYSSELNVNALELDDSALYLCASSLAVGRQETQYFGPGTRLLVL.